Sequencing of this T cell receptor (beta chain) was carried out in a study of identical twins. This clonotype was found a few times. TCRdb used MiXCR to reprocess the 5' RACE reads, holding one entry per CDR3 protein. The sample consists of some 760,000 distinct CDR3 sequences, 15% to 20% of them appearing once. After removal of 2 bases from V and 7 bases from J, the junction contained 9 bases not matched to a gene. Germline V CDR1 and CDR2: GTSNPN, SVGIG (reference sequence). This CDR3 contains 16 residues. Separately, the same data were catalogued under a study of T cells expressing NK-cell markers.

This TCR derives from a woman aged 18-29 years in good health. The sequencing input was PBMCs. This chain links TRBV30 with TRBJ2-1, with 12 nucleotides matching TRBD2. CDR3 residues: CAWSRSQLAGGNEQFF. The CDR3 DNA reads as TGTGCCTGGAGTCGGAGTCAACTAGCGGGAGGAAATGAGCAGTTCTTC.